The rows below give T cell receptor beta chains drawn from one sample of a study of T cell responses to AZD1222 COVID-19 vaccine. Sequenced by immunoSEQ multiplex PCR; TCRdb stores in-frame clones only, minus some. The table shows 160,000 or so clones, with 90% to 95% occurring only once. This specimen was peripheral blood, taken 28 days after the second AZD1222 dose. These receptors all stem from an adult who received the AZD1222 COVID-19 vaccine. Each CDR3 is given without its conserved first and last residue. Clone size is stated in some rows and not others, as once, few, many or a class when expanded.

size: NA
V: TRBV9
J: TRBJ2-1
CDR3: ASSLGAEQF

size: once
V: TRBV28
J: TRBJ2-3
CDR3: ASRSPGTERDTQY

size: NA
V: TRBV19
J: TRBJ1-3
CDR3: ASSTTVSGNTIY

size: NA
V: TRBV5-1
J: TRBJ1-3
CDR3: ASSPDRNSGNTIY

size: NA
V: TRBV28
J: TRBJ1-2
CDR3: ASSLALGRGTVYGYT

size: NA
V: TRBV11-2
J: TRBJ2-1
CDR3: ASSIDRNNEQF

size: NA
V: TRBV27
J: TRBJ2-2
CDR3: ASSLSWRELIGELF

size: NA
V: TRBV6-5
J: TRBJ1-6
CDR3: ASSYSTDNSPLH

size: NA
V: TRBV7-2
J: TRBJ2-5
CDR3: ASSLALTEETQY

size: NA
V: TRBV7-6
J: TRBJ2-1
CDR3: ASSPDSGGYNEQF

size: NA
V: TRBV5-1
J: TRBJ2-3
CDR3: ASTIARSTDTQY

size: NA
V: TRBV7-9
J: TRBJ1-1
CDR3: ASSPLTGVNTEAF

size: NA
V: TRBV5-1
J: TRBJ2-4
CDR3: ASSLIYGGSSSAKNIQY

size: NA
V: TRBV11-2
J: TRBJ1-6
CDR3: ASSLLGVDNSPLH

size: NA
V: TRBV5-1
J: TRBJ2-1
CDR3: ASSWASGSPRVYNEQF

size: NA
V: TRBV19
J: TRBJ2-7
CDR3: ASSISGLAGEQY

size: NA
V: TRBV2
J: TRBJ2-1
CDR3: ASRLAYPNEQF

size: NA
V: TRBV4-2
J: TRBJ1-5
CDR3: ASSQGERGDQPQH

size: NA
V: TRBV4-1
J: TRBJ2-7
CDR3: ASSQVEDSYEQY

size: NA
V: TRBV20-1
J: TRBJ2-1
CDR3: SAREGKQF

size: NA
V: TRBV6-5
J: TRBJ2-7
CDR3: ASLGQGTYEQY

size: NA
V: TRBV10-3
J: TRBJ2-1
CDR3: AISIAGGYYNEQF

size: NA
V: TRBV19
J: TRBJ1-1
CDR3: ASSKGRRNTEAF

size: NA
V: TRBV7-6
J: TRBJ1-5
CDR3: ASSLDSGSNQPQH

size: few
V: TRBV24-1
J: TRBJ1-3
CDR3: ATSDSPGPGNTIY

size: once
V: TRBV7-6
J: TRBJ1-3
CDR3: ASSLDIRGSGNTIY

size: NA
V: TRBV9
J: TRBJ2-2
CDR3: ASSVNQDTSNTGELF

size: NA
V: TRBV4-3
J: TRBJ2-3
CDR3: ASSQEGDTQY

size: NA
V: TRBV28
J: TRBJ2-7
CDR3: ASSLQGTGGGEQY

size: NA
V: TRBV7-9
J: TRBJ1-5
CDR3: ASSSTGGAQH

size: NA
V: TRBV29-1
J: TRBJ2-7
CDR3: SVEAPGLAAYEQY